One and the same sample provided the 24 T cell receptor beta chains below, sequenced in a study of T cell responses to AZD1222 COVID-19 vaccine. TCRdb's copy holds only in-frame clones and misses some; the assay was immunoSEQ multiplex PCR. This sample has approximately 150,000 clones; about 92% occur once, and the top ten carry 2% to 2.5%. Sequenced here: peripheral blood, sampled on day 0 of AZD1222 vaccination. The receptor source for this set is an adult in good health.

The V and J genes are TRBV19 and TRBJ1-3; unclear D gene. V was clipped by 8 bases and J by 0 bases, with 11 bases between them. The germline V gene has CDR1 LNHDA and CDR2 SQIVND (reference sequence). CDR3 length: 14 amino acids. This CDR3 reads CASCPESSGNTIYF. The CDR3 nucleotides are TGTGCCAGTTGTCCAGAGAGCTCTGGAAACACCATATATTTT. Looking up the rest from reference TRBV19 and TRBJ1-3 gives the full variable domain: DGGITQSPKYLFRKEGQNVTLSCEQNLNHDAMYWYRQDPGQGLRLIYYSQIVNDFQKGDIAEGYSVSREKKESFPLTVTSAQKNPTAFYLCASCPESSGNTIYFGEGSWLTVV.

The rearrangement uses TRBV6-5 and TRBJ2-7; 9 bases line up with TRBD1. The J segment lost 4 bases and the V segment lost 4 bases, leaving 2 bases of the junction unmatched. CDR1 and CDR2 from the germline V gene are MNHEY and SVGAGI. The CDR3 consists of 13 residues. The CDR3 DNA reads TGTGCCAGCAGTTTGGACAGGGGTTACGAGCAGTACTTC. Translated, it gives CASSLDRGYEQYF.

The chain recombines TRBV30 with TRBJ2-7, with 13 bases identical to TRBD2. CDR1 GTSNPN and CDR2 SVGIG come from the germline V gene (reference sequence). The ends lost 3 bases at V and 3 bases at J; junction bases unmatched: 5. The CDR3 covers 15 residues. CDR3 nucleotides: TGTGCCTGGAGATACGGACTAGCGGGAGTCTACGAGCAGTACTTC. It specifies CAWRYGLAGVYEQYF.

CDR3 amino acids: CASSSYGTRGSTDTQYF. DNA of the CDR3: TGTGCCAGCAGTTCGTACGGGACTAGGGGCTCTACAGATACGCAGTATTTT. V and J are TRBV28 and TRBJ2-3; 8 nucleotides match TRBD2. V shed 4 bases, J shed 3 bases, and the junction held 12 bases outside the gene matches. Germline-derived CDR1 and CDR2 are MDHEN and SYDVKM. CDR3 length equals 17 residues.

The CDR3 sequence is CASWTGEHGGDQPQHF. The DNA of the CDR3 is TGTGCCAGTTGGACAGGGGAACACGGCGGGGATCAGCCCCAGCATTTT. The chain joins TRBV19 to TRBJ1-5; TRBD1 aligns across 9 bases. The junction had 13 bases not matched to a gene; V was cut back by 8 bases and J by 5 bases. The CDR3 has 16 amino acids. Germline values: CDR1 LNHDA, CDR2 SQIVND (reference sequence). Combining the CDR3 with reference TRBV19 and TRBJ1-5 gives the whole variable domain DGGITQSPKYLFRKEGQNVTLSCEQNLNHDAMYWYRQDPGQGLRLIYYSQIVNDFQKGDIAEGYSVSREKKESFPLTVTSAQKNPTAFYLCASWTGEHGGDQPQHFGDGTRLSIL.

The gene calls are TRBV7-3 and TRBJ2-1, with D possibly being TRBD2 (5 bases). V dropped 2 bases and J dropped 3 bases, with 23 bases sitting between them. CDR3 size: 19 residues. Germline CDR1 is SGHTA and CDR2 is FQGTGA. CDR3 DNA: TGTGCCAGCAGCTTATACCCCAGCGGCGGTGGTACTTTCTACAATGAGCAGTTCTTC. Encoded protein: CASSLYPSGGGTFYNEQFF.

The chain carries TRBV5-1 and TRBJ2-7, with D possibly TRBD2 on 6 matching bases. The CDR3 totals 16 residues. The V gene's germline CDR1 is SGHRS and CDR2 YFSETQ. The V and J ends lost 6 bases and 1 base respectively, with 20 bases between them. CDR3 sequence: CASTQSHRAGSYEQYF. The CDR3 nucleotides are TGCGCCAGCACCCAATCCCATAGAGCGGGTTCCTACGAGCAGTACTTC.

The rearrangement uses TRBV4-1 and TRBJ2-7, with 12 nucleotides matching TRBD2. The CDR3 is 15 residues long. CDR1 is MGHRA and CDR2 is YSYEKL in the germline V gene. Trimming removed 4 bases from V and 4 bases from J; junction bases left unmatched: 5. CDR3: CASSRGLAGSYEQYF. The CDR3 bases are TGCGCCAGCAGCCGAGGACTAGCGGGATCATACGAGCAGTACTTC.

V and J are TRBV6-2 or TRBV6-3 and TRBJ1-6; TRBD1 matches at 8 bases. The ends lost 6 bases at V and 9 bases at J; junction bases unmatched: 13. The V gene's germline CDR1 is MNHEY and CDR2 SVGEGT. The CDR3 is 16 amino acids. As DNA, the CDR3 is TGTGCCAGCAGCCCTAGGACAGGGCAAATTTCTTCACCCCTCCACTTT. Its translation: CASSPRTGQISSPLHF.

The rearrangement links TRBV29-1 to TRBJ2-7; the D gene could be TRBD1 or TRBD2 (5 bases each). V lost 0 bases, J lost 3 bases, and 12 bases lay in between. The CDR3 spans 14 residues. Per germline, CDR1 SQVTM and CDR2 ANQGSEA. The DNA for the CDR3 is TGCAGCGTTGAAGATCTAGGGGACGGCTACGAGCAGTACTTC. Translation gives CSVEDLGDGYEQYF.

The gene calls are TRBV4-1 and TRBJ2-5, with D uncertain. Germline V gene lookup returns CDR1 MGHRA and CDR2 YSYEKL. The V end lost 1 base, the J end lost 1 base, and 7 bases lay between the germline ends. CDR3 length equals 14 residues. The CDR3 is CASSQVGLQETQYF. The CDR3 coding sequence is TGCGCCAGCAGCCAAGTGGGCCTCCAAGAGACCCAGTACTTC.

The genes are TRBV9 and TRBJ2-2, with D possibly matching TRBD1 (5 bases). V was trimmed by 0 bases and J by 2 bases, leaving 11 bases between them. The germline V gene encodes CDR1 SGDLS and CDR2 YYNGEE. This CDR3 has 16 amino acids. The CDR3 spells CASSVDAGLNTGELFF. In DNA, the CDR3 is TGTGCCAGCAGCGTAGATGCAGGGCTAAACACCGGGGAGCTGTTTTTT.

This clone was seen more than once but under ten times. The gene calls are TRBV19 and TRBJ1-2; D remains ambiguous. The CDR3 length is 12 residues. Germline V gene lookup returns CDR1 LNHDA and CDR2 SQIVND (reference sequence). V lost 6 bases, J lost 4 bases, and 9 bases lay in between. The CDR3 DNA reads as TGTGCCAGTAGCCCCGGGGTCTATGGCTACACCTTC. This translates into CASSPGVYGYTF.

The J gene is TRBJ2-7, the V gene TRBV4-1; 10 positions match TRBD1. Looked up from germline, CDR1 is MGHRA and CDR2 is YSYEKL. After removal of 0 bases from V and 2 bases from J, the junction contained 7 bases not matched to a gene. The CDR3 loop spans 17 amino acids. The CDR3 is CASSQDRQGAFAYEQYF. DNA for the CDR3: TGCGCCAGCAGCCAAGATAGACAGGGGGCTTTCGCCTACGAGCAGTACTTC.

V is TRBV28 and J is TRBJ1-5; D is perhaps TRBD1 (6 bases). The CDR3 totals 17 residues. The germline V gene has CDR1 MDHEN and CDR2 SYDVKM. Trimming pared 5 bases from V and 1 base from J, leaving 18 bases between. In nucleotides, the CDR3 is TGTGCCAGCAGTCCCCGAGGGGGGATTGGCAGCAATCAGCCCCAGCATTTT. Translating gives CASSPRGGIGSNQPQHF.

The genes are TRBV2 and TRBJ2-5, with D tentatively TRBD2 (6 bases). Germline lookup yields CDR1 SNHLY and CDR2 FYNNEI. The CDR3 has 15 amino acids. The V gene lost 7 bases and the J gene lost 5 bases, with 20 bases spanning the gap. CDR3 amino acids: CASKPLPGGEETQYF. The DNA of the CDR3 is TGTGCCAGCAAACCCCTTCCCGGCGGGGAGGAGACCCAGTACTTC.

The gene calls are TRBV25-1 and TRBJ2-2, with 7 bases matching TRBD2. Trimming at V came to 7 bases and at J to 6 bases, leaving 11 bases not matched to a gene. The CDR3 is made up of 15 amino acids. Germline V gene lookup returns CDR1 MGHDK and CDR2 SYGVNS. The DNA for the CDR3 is TGTGCCAGCACTCGACCGGGGGGTAGCTCCGGGGAGCTGTTTTTT. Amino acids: CASTRPGGSSGELFF. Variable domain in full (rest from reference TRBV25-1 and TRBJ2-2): EADIYQTPRYLVIGTGKKITLECSQTMGHDKMYWYQQDPGMELHLIHYSYGVNSTEKGDLSSESTVSRIRTEHFPLTLESARPSHTSQYLCASTRPGGSSGELFFGEGSRLTVL.

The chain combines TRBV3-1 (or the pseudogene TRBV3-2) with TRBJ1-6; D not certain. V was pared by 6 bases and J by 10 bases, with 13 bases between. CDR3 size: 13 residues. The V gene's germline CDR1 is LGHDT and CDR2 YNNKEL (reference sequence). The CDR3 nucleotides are TGTGCCAGCAGTCGGGGTGTAGAGTCACCCCTCCACTTT. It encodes CASSRGVESPLHF.

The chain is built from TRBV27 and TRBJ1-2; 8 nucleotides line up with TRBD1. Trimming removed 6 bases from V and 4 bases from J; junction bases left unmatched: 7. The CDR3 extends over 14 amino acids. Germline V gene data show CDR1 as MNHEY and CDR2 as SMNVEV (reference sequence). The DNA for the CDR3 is TGTGCCAGCAGCCGGACAGGGACACCCTATGGCTACACCTTC. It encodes CASSRTGTPYGYTF.

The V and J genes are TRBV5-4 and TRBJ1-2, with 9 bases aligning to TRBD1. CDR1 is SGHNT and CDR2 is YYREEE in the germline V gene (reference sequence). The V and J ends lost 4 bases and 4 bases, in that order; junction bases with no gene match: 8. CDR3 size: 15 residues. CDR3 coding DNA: TGTGCCAGCAGCCAGACGTGGACAGGGGTCTATGGCTACACCTTC. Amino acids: CASSQTWTGVYGYTF.

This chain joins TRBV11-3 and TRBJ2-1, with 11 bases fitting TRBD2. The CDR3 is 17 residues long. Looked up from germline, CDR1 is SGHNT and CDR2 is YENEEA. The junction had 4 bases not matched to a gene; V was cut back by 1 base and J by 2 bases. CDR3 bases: TGTGCCAGCAGCTTAGGCACTAGCGGGGGAACCTACAATGAGCAGTTCTTC. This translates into CASSLGTSGGTYNEQFF. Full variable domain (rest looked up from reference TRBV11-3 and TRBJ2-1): EAGVVQSPRYKIIEKKQPVAFWCNPISGHNTLYWYLQNLGQGPELLIRYENEEAVDDSQLPKDRFSAERLKGVDSTLKIQPAELGDSAVYLCASSLGTSGGTYNEQFFGPGTRLTVL.

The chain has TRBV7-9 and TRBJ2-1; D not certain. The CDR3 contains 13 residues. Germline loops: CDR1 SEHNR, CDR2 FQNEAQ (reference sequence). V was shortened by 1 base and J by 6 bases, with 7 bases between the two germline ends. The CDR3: CASSLGASNEQFF. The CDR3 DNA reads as TGTGCCAGCAGCTTAGGCGCTTCCAATGAGCAGTTCTTC.

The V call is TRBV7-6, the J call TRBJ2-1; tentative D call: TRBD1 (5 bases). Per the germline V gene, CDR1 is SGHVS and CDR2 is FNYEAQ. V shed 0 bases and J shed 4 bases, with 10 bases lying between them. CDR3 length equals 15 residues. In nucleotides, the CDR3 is TGTGCCAGCAGCTTAGCAGGGGTCGGGTACAATGAGCAGTTCTTC. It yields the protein CASSLAGVGYNEQFF.

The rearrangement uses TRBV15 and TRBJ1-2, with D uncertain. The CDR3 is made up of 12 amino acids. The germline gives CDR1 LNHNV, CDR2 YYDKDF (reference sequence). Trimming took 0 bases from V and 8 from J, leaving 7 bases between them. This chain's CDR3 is CATSRERRGYTF. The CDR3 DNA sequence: TGTGCCACCAGCAGAGAGAGGCGGGGCTACACCTTC. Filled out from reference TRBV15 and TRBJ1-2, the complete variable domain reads DAMVIQNPRYQVTQFGKPVTLSCSQTLNHNVMYWYQQKSSQAPKLLFHYYDKDFNNEADTPDNFQSRRPNTSFCFLDIRSPGLGDTAMYLCATSRERRGYTFGSGTRLTVV.